The rows below give T cell receptor beta chains drawn from one sample of a study of blood T cell repertoires in COVID-19. The assay was immunoSEQ multiplex PCR, and TCRdb's table has in-frame clones only and misses some. Altogether around 130,000 clones are present, approximately 83% being singletons, with the ten largest covering less than 9.5%. The sequenced sample consisted of peripheral blood. The source of these receptors is a human donor in a cohort sampled during active COVID-19. The CDR3 runs from the conserved cysteine through the conserved F or W. A D gene is named only where the DNA matches it firmly. Size tells how often a clone was seen (once, few, many) or the class of an expanded clone, and some rows leave it out.

CASTGRGGYTF TGTGCCAGTACCGGAAGGGGGGGCTACACCTTC TRBJ1-2 TRBV19 NA NA
CASSLPRGSGNTIYF TGTGCCAGCAGTTTACCAAGGGGCTCTGGAAACACCATATATTTT TRBJ1-3 TRBV28 NA NA
CASSGGQGLREQFF TGTGCCAGCAGCGGGGGACAGGGCCTTAGAGAGCAGTTCTTC TRBJ2-1 TRBV2 NA TRBD1
CAAGGEPTYEQYF TGTGCCGCCGGGGGGGAGCCAACCTACGAGCAGTACTTC TRBJ2-7 TRBV2 NA TRBD2
CASSLEKRATNEKLFF TGTGCCAGCAGCTTAGAGAAGAGAGCAACTAATGAAAAACTGTTTTTT TRBJ1-4 TRBV7-9 NA NA
CASSLDLPGTGGEKLFF TGCGCCAGCAGCTTGGATTTACCCGGGACAGGGGGTGAAAAACTGTTTTTT TRBJ1-4 TRBV5-1 once TRBD1
CASTLDRVFPEAFF TGTGCCAGCACCCTGGACAGGGTGTTCCCTGAAGCTTTCTTT TRBJ1-1 TRBV7-9 NA TRBD1
CASSRTRVLEQFF TGTGCCAGCAGCCGTACTCGGGTACTTGAGCAGTTCTTC TRBJ2-1 TRBV3-1/TRBV3-2 NA NA
CASSLPGTGSGTEAFF TGCGCCAGCAGCTTACCGGGGACAGGGAGCGGCACTGAAGCTTTCTTT TRBJ1-1 TRBV5-1 NA TRBD1
CASSDRGNSPLHF TGTGCCAGCAGCGACAGGGGGAATTCACCCCTCCACTTT TRBJ1-6 TRBV6-5 NA TRBD1
CASSLDGGTASGNTIYF TGTGCCAGCAGCTTAGATGGAGGGACAGCCTCTGGAAACACCATATATTTT TRBJ1-3 TRBV11-2 NA TRBD1
CASSFQQGRYEQYF TGTGCCAGCAGCTTCCAACAGGGGAGGTACGAGCAGTACTTC TRBJ2-7 TRBV7-9 once NA
CASSTTGTGGAYNSPLHF TGTGCCAGCAGTACCACTGGGACAGGGGGCGCCTATAATTCACCCCTCCACTTT TRBJ1-6 TRBV28 NA TRBD1
CASSEAHSKRSQPQHF TGTGCCAGCAGTGAAGCGCATTCTAAGAGAAGTCAGCCCCAGCATTTT TRBJ1-5 TRBV6-1 NA NA
CASSQGPTGELGYTF TGCGCCAGCAGCCAAGGTCCGACAGGGGAACTCGGCTACACCTTC TRBJ1-2 TRBV4-1 few TRBD1
CASSSGQGNQPQHF TGCGCCAGCAGCTCGGGACAGGGGAATCAGCCCCAGCATTTT TRBJ1-5 TRBV5-1 NA TRBD1
CASSPAGWETQYF TGTGCCAGCAGCCCGGCAGGGTGGGAGACCCAGTACTTC TRBJ2-5 TRBV28 NA NA
CASTPGGGFTNYGYTF TGTGCCAGCACCCCAGGGGGTGGTTTTACTAACTATGGCTACACCTTC TRBJ1-2 TRBV2 NA TRBD1
CASSKTSGGAGGNIQYF TGTGCCAGCAGCAAGACTAGCGGGGGGGCCGGGGGAAACATTCAGTACTTC TRBJ2-4 TRBV7-2 NA TRBD2
CASSAIFGQGRGDTQYF TGTGCCAGCAGTGCTATATTCGGACAGGGACGGGGAGATACGCAGTATTTT TRBJ2-3 TRBV2 NA TRBD1
CASRFGNGQGAEAFF TGCGCCAGCAGGTTTGGTAACGGGCAGGGGGCTGAAGCTTTCTTT TRBJ1-1 TRBV10-1 NA TRBD1
CSVDRKLSYNEQFF TGCAGCGTGGACAGGAAGTTATCCTACAATGAGCAGTTCTTC TRBJ2-1 TRBV29-1 NA TRBD1
CASSNLNRDRGSTEAFF TGCGCCAGCAGTAATCTTAACCGGGACAGGGGAAGCACTGAAGCTTTCTTT TRBJ1-1 TRBV5-1 NA TRBD1
CASSHLGGPQETQYF TGTGCCAGCAGTCACCTGGGGGGGCCCCAAGAGACCCAGTACTTC TRBJ2-5 TRBV3-1/TRBV3-2 NA NA
CSVEASTDTQYF TGCAGCGTTGAGGCTAGCACAGATACGCAGTATTTT TRBJ2-3 TRBV29-1 NA NA
CASRSPGQGVGSPLHF TGTGCCAGCAGATCTCCGGGACAGGGGGTCGGGTCACCCCTCCACTTT TRBJ1-6 TRBV28 few TRBD1
CASSRRGGQYNEQFF TGTGCCAGCAGCCGTAGGGGGGGGCAGTACAATGAGCAGTTCTTC TRBJ2-1 TRBV11-2 NA NA
CASSPRSTGGHQPQHF TGTGCCAGCAGTCCCCGGTCTACAGGGGGCCATCAGCCCCAGCATTTT TRBJ1-5 TRBV27 NA TRBD1
CASTFNTENTGELFF TGTGCCAGCACCTTTAATACAGAGAACACCGGGGAGCTGTTTTTT TRBJ2-2 TRBV7-8 NA NA
CASGSGYEQYF TGTGCCAGCGGATCGGGCTACGAGCAGTACTTC TRBJ2-7 TRBV27 NA NA
CASSPGTGGADTQYF TGTGCCAGCAGCCCCGGGACAGGGGGTGCAGATACGCAGTATTTT TRBJ2-3 TRBV3-1/TRBV3-2 few TRBD1
CASSPTVRNQPQHF TGTGCCAGCAGCCCGACAGTCCGCAATCAGCCCCAGCATTTT TRBJ1-5 TRBV11-2 NA NA
CASSLKRGGSETQYF TGTGCCAGCAGCTTGAAGCGGGGGGGCTCAGAGACCCAGTACTTC TRBJ2-5 TRBV5-4 NA TRBD2
CASNRPSISNQPQHF TGTGCCAGCAATCGCCCGAGTATCAGCAATCAGCCCCAGCATTTT TRBJ1-5 TRBV28 NA NA
CASEVLPLGNTIYF TGTGCCAGCGAGGTTCTTCCACTTGGAAACACCATATATTTT TRBJ1-3 TRBV7-2 NA NA
CASSVQGTKNTEAFF TGTGCCAGCAGTGTTCAGGGGACCAAGAACACTGAAGCTTTCTTT TRBJ1-1 TRBV2 NA NA
CASSLSTGGRTEAFF TGTGCCAGCAGTTTATCGACAGGGGGCCGCACTGAAGCTTTCTTT TRBJ1-1 TRBV27 few TRBD1
CASSGDRQYGYTF TGTGCCAGCAGCGGGGACAGGCAATATGGCTACACCTTC TRBJ1-2 TRBV5-4 NA TRBD1
CASSQGWVAALQETQYF TGTGCCAGCAGCCAGGGCTGGGTTGCAGCCCTACAAGAGACCCAGTACTTC TRBJ2-5 TRBV3-1/TRBV3-2 NA NA
CSASGLAGLSYEQYF TGCAGCGCCTCTGGATTAGCGGGGTTGTCCTACGAGCAGTACTTC TRBJ2-7 TRBV29-1 NA TRBD2
CASSPGTGDTEAFF TGTGCCAGCTCACCCGGGACAGGGGACACTGAAGCTTTCTTT TRBJ1-1 TRBV18 once TRBD1
CASSSDREARYNQPQHF TGTGCCAGCAGCTCGGACAGGGAAGCCCGATACAATCAGCCCCAGCATTTT TRBJ1-5 TRBV7-2 NA TRBD1
CATSITLTGGVTEAFF TGTGCCACCAGTATTACACTAACAGGGGGGGTCACTGAAGCTTTCTTT TRBJ1-1 TRBV24-1 NA TRBD1
CATGNRGTNEKLFF TGTGCCACCGGGAATCGGGGGACTAATGAAAAACTGTTTTTT TRBJ1-4 TRBV11-2 NA NA
CSTSGGLPETQYF TGCAGCACTAGCGGGGGCCTCCCGGAGACCCAGTACTTC TRBJ2-5 TRBV29-1 once TRBD2
CASSTGTGFYGYTF TGTGCCAGCAGCACGGGGACAGGGTTCTATGGCTACACCTTC TRBJ1-2 TRBV11-2 NA TRBD1
CASQGLSSGNTIYF TGTGCCAGCCAGGGGCTCAGCTCTGGAAACACCATATATTTT TRBJ1-3 TRBV19 NA NA
CASSLQGGNEAFF TGTGCCAGCAGCTTGCAGGGCGGTAATGAAGCTTTCTTT TRBJ1-1 TRBV5-4 few NA
CASSGPDRDSGANVLTF TGTGCCAGCAGCGGGCCCGACAGGGACTCTGGGGCCAACGTCCTGACTTTC TRBJ2-6 TRBV9 NA TRBD1
CASSRDLGMDGYTF TGTGCCAGCTCACGGGACTTAGGGATGGATGGCTACACCTTC TRBJ1-2 TRBV18 NA NA
CATSDARGGAYNEQFF TGTGCCACCAGTGATGCGAGGGGAGGGGCCTACAATGAGCAGTTCTTC TRBJ2-1 TRBV24-1 NA TRBD2
CASSISSFTVNQPQHF TGTGCCAGTAGTATCTCCAGTTTTACAGTCAATCAGCCCCAGCATTTT TRBJ1-5 TRBV19 NA NA